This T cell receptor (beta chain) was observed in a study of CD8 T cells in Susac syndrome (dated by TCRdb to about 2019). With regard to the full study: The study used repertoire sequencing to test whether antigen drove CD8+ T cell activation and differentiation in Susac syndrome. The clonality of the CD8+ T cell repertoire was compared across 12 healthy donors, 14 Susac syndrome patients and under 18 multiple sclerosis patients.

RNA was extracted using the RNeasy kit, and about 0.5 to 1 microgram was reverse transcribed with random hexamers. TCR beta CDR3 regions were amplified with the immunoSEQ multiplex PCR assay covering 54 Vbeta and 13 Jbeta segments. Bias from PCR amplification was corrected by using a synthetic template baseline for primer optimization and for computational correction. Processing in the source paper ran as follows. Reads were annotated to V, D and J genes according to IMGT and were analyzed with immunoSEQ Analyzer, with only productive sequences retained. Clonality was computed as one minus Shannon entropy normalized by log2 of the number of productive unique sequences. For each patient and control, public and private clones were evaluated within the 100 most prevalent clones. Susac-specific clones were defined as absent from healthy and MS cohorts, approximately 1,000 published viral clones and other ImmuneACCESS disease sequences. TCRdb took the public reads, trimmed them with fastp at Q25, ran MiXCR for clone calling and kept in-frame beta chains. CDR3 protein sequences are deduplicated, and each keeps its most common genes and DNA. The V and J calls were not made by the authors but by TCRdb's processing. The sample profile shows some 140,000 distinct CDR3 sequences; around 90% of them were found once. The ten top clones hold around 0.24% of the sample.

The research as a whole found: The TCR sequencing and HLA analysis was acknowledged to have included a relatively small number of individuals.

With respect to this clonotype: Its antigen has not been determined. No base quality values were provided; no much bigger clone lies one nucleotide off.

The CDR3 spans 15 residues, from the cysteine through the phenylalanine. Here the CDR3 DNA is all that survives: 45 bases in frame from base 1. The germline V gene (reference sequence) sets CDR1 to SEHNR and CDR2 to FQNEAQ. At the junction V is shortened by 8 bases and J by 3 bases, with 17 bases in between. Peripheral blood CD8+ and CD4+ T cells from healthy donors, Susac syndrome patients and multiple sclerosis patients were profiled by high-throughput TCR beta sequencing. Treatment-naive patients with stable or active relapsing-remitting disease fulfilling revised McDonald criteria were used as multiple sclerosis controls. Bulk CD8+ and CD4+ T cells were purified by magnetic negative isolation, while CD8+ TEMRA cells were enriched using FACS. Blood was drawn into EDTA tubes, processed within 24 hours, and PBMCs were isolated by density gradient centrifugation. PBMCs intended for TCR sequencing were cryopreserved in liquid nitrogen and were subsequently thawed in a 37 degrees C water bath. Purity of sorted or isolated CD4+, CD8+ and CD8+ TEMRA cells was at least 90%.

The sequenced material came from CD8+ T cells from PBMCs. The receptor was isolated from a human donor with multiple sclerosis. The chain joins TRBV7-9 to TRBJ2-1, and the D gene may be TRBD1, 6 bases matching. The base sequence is TGTGCCAGCCGCTCCTCGGACAGTATCTACAATGAGCAGTTCTTC. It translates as CASRSSDSIYNEQFF.